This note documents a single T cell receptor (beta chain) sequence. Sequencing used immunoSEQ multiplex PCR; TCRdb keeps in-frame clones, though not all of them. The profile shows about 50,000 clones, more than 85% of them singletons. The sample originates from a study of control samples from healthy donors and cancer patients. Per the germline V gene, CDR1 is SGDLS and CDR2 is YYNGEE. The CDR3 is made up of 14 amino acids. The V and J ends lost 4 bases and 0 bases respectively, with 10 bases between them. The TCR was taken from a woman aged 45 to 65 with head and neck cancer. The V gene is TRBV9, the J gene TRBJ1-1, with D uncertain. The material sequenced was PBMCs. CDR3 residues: CASSPQALNTEAFF. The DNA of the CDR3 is TGTGCCAGCAGCCCCCAGGCCCTGAACACTGAAGCTTTCTTT.